This TCR beta chain was observed in a study of spatial heterogeneity in lung cancer. The sample holds many counts of this clonotype. The target antigen is unknown. The time point denotes: sample taken at primary tumor resection. The CDR3 length is 17 residues. The V segment lost 0 bases and the J segment 10 bases; nucleotides outside the gene matches: 17. The germline CDR1 and CDR2 sequences are SGHRS and YFSETQ. MiXCR, run by TCRdb on the 5' RACE reads, gives a single entry per CDR3 protein. This sample has 20,000 to 25,000 distinct CDR3 sequences; around 8.5% occur once, and the top ten carry around 7%. General study findings and limits: In tumors, expanded intratumoral alpha and beta TCR counts tracked mutation counts.

V usage is TRBV5-1 and J usage is TRBJ2-3, with 7 positions matching TRBD2. The receptor's source is a male donor with early-stage non-small cell lung cancer. This specimen consisted of lung tumor tissue, obtained at surgery. The CDR3 coding sequence is TGCGCCAGCAGCTTGGTAATGCCGACTAGCCGGGCGTTAGCGCAGTATTTT. Translation: CASSLVMPTSRALAQYF.